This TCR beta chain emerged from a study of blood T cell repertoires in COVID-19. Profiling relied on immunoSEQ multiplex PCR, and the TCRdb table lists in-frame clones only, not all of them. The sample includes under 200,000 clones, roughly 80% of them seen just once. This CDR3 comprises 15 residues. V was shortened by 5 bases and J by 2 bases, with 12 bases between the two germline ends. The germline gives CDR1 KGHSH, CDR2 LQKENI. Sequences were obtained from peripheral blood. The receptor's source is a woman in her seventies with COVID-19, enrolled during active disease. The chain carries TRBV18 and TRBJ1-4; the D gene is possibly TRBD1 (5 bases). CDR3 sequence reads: CASSMPGFTNEKLFF. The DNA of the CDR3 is TGTGCCAGCTCAATGCCAGGGTTCACTAATGAAAAACTGTTTTTT.